This TCR beta chain is drawn from a study of T-cell reconstitution after alpha-beta-depleted transplantation in children (dated by TCRdb to about 2016). Some background on the complete study: T-cell immune reconstitution after TCRalphabeta/CD19-depleted allogeneic hematopoietic cell transplantation in children was quantitatively tracked in the study by means of TCR repertoire profiling.

On this clonotype itself: The clone's antigen remains unknown. One base away there is no much larger clone; base qualities are not given.

The CDR3 runs 15 amino acids, cysteine and phenylalanine included. The kept DNA is CDR3 alone, 45 bases in frame from the first base. V is clipped by 3 bases and J by 1 base, and the sequence between their germline boundaries is 12 bases long. Library method: PCR. Instrument on record: Illumina HiSeq 2500. TCR library preparation used molecular barcoding, with unique molecular identifiers applied to normalize quantification of the TCRbeta repertoire. Starting from the raw public reads, TCRdb applied fastp trimming at Q25, assembled clones with MiXCR and retained in-frame beta chains. Each entry is one CDR3 protein sequence, shown with its most common DNA and genes. The sample data list about 400,000 distinct CDR3 sequences, and 13% of these were observed just once. 3.5% to 4.5% of the sample belongs to the ten largest clones.

The chain joins TRBV12-3 or TRBV12-4 to TRBJ1-2; a confident D gene designation cannot be given. The clonotype comes from a human donor who donated a stem cell graft to a child with Fanconi anemia. This specimen was PBMCs, taken from the stem cell graft. The CDR3 region reads CASSFGQTLNYGYTF. The nucleotides read TGTGCCAGCAGTTTCGGTCAGACACTTAACTATGGCTACACCTTC.